This T cell receptor (beta chain) came from a study of control samples from healthy donors and cancer patients. TCRdb's table, derived via immunoSEQ multiplex PCR, lists solely in-frame clones and lacks some. The table includes 40,000 to 50,000 clones, 90% to 95% detected once. The length of the CDR3 is 15 residues. V shed 4 bases, J shed 2 bases, and the junction held 7 bases outside the gene matches. CDR1 is MDHEN, CDR2 SYDVKM, per germline. The sample comprised blood. This rearrangement joins TRBV28 to TRBJ2-7; 8 bases line up with TRBD1. This clonotype was obtained from a man aged 55 to 70 in good health. This chain's CDR3 is CASSSTGTGAYEQYF. Written as DNA, the CDR3 is TGTGCCAGCAGTTCGACCGGGACAGGAGCCTACGAGCAGTACTTC.